This T cell receptor beta chain was sequenced for a study of shared clonotypes between healthy human individuals (dated by TCRdb to about 2020). With regard to the full study: A couple of women and a few men aged 18 to 49 years were included in the cohort. For each donor, CD4 naive and CD4 memory were each run on three plates, CD8 naive on two plates, and CD8 memory on one plate. Blood TCR repertoires of about five healthy adults were deeply sequenced to estimate repertoire size and the extent of clonotype sharing between individuals. To increase sequencing depth and limit assay-specific biases, different laboratories used diverse techniques to prepare libraries and sequence TCR repertoires. Leukapheresis yielded between about 0.8 and 8.9 billion PBMCs per donor.

The CDR3 spans 16 residues, from the cysteine through the phenylalanine. This entry keeps only the CDR3 DNA: 48 bases, framed from base 1. Here V drops 6 bases and J drops 6 bases, and the junction holds 11 bases not matched to any gene. The germline V gene gives CDR1 as ENHRY and CDR2 as SYGVKD. Using the deep immunoSEQ assay, multiplex PCR amplified TCR CDR3 regions from genomic DNA. Extracted genomic DNA from each cell subset was distributed evenly across all wells of several immunoSEQ 96-well plates, and each plate was treated as a replicate. For sorted subsets, around 200 ng genomic DNA, equal to approximately 30,000 T cell genomes, was loaded into each replicate PCR. The purified libraries were quantified using a Qubit 3.0 fluorometer, sized with a Bioanalyzer 2100, and then quantified again using the KAPA Library Quantification kit. A separate single-read 150-cycle Illumina NextSeq 550 flow cell was used to sequence each immunoSEQ 96-well plate. The paper's data handling went like this. Because only junctional sequences without quality scores were contained in the immunoSEQ output, filtering matching that applied to full-length reads could not be performed. To assign V/J genes and CDR3, sequences were annotated using PyIR, a Python wrapper for IgBLAST v1.9, with IMGT germline references. Reads were filtered out if the reads had weak V/J assignments (E-value above 1e-6), no CDR3, stop codons, out-of-frame junctions, or ambiguous translated residues. V3J clonotypes were defined as sequences sharing the same inferred V gene, J gene, and CDR3 amino acid sequence. To compute the percentage overlap between repertoires, the number of shared unique clonotypes was divided by the size of the smaller repertoire. RTK rarefaction, the Chao1 estimator, and Recon v2.1 estimates of unobserved clonotypes were used to assess repertoire richness. OLGA was used to compute generation probabilities for all TCRbeta clonotypes that the gDNA method yielded from a handful of donors. TCRdb's version of the immuneACCESS table is confined to in-frame rearrangements and falls short of the full clone set. An unresolved V gene accounts for under half of the shortfall where checked; the remainder is of unknown origin. V and J calls plus clone size are reproduced from that table; the DNA served to infer D and trimming. The sample contains approximately 330,000 clones, 73% of them found a single time. More than 9% of the sample comes from the top ten.

Overall study outcomes, separate from this receptor: Incomplete sequencing was indicated by rarefaction of sorted-subset datasets, despite the large sequencing depth. Based on pairwise subsampling, the degree of clonotype sharing among donors was expected to be affected by sequencing depth. Clonotypes shared by all four sorted-subset donors showed higher generation probabilities than non-shared clonotypes. The genetic and exposure-history diversity represented was limited by the small number of donors. Sharing across a few donors was observed for around 5% of naive CD4, less than 4% of naive CD8, over 2% of memory CD4, and approximately 0.41% of memory CD8 clonotypes. Sampling was restricted to blood, and TCR repertoires in tissues likely differ from the TCR repertoires found in blood. Estimated clonotype richness was generally larger for naive than for memory subsets.

Donors were healthy HIV-negative adults with no recently reported acute infections or vaccinations. All donors were Caucasian adults living in Nashville, Tennessee, USA. CD4+ T cells were enriched by magnetic negative selection; naive cells were then positively selected on CD45RA, and the negative fraction formed the memory subset. Blood was obtained by leukapheresis, after which PBMCs were separated by Ficoll-Histopaque density gradient centrifugation and cryopreserved in liquid nitrogen vapor phase. Analytical flow cytometry was used to check the purity and quantity of every magnetically sorted T cell population. Genomic DNA was isolated from each sorted fraction and quantified by UV absorbance on a Nanodrop 2000c. For this clone: Its antigen is unknown. Within one base of it there is no much larger clone, and no base qualities were kept.

This receptor was taken from a man in his thirties or forties in good health. The chain couples TRBV10-3 to TRBJ2-2; the junction holds 9 bases that match TRBD1. The sample comprised memory CD4+ T cells sorted from blood. Per the publication, the cell subset or site label means: CD45RA-negative fraction. Read as DNA, the sequence is TGTGCCATCAGCCTCCCGGTGGGACAGGGTGCCGGGGAGCTGTTTTTT. Translation gives CAISLPVGQGAGELFF.